This T cell receptor (beta chain) was identified in a study of shared clonotypes between healthy human individuals (dated by TCRdb to about 2020). Background on the whole study: The cohort comprised a couple of women and a few men aged 18 to 49 years. For each donor, CD4 naive and CD4 memory were each run on three plates, CD8 naive on two plates, and CD8 memory on one plate. Blood TCR repertoires of five healthy adults were deeply sequenced to estimate repertoire size and the extent of clonotype sharing between individuals. To increase sequencing depth and limit assay-specific biases, TCR repertoire library preparation and sequencing were carried out by different laboratories using diverse techniques. Per donor, leukapheresis produced somewhere between about 0.8 and 9 billion PBMCs. Results the study describes overall, beyond this receptor: Naive subsets generally had larger estimated clonotype richness than memory subsets. The genetic and exposure-history diversity represented was limited by the small number of donors. Even with the large sequencing depth, rarefaction of the sorted-subset datasets indicated that sequencing was incomplete. Roughly 5% of naive CD4, 3.5% of naive CD8, 2.3% of memory CD4, and more than 0.35% of memory CD8 clonotypes were shared across several donors. Sampling was restricted to blood, and TCR repertoires in tissues likely differ from the TCR repertoires found in blood. Higher generation probabilities were observed for clonotypes shared by all four sorted-subset donors than for non-shared clonotypes. Pairwise subsampling led to the expectation that sequencing depth would affect the degree of clonotype sharing among donors.

For the CD8 naive samples, CD45RO-negative cells were positively selected for CCR7, yielding a CD45RA+CCR7+ population from which TemRA cells were excluded. The donors were healthy, HIV-negative adults who had no recently reported acute infections or vaccinations. All donors were Caucasian adults living in Nashville, Tennessee, USA. Blood was obtained by leukapheresis, after which PBMCs were separated by Ficoll-Histopaque density gradient centrifugation and cryopreserved in liquid nitrogen vapor phase. Analytical flow cytometry was used to check the purity and quantity of each magnetically sorted T cell population. Genomic DNA was isolated from each sorted fraction and quantified by UV absorbance on a Nanodrop 2000c. TCR CDR3 regions were amplified from genomic DNA by multiplex PCR using the deep immunoSEQ assay. Extracted genomic DNA from each cell subset was spread evenly across all wells of several immunoSEQ 96-well plates, with each plate serving as a replicate. For sorted subsets, each replicate PCR was loaded with about 0.2 ug genomic DNA, equivalent to some 31,000 T cell genomes. The purified libraries were quantified using a Qubit 3.0 fluorometer, sized with a Bioanalyzer 2100, and then quantified again using the KAPA Library Quantification kit. Every immunoSEQ 96-well plate was sequenced on a separate single-read 150-cycle Illumina NextSeq 550 flow cell. Under the source paper's analysis protocol: Because only junctional sequences without quality scores were contained in the immunoSEQ output, filtering matching that applied to full-length reads could not be performed. Sequences were annotated with PyIR, a Python wrapper for IgBLAST v1.9, and V/J genes and CDR3 were assigned using IMGT germline references. Reads were filtered out if the reads had weak V/J assignments (E-value above 1e-6), no CDR3, stop codons, out-of-frame junctions, or ambiguous translated residues. V3J clonotypes were defined as sequences sharing an identical inferred V gene, J gene, and CDR3 amino acid sequence. The percentage overlap between two repertoires was calculated by dividing the number of shared unique clonotypes by the size of the smaller repertoire. Three approaches were used to assess repertoire richness: RTK rarefaction, the Chao1 estimator, and Recon v2.1 estimates of unobserved clonotypes. Generation probabilities were computed with OLGA for all TCRbeta clonotypes obtained by the gDNA method from a few donors. TCRdb's version of the immuneACCESS table is confined to in-frame rearrangements and falls short of the full clone set. An unresolved V gene accounts for under half of the shortfall where checked; the remainder is of unknown origin. V, J and clone size reflect that table, while D and trimming were determined from the DNA. This sample gives about 680,000 clones in total; about 90% of them show up just once. Of the sample, more than 20% falls within the top ten clones.

Details on this clone: The target of this receptor is not known. The input lacks base qualities; no much larger clone sits a single base away.

CDR1 MNHEY and CDR2 SMNVEV were looked up in the germline V gene (reference sequence). From its cysteine to its phenylalanine, the CDR3 spans 16 amino acids. CDR3 DNA is the only sequence kept; it has 48 bases, read in frame from the first base. Clipping removes 4 bases from V and 6 bases from J, with 13 as the unmatched junction base count. The TCR sequence derives from a man younger than 40 in good health. The V gene is TRBV27 and the J gene is TRBJ2-7, with 9 bases in between that match TRBD1. The sequenced sample was naive CD8+ T cells sorted from blood. The cell subset or site tag for this specimen amounts to: CD45RA+CCR7+. The CDR3 corresponds to CASSSTGQGLGPEQYF. The nucleotides are TGTGCCAGCAGTTCCACGGGACAGGGTTTGGGGCCCGAGCAGTACTTC.